The source of this T cell receptor (beta chain) is a study of blood T cells in healthy people across ages. Overall study results and limits: Diversity of TCR beta per million T cells declined in a roughly linear way with age.

Collection of 9 to 10 milliliters of peripheral blood was performed for each donor. In its sample, this clonotype was seen a few times. The antigen is undetermined. Combining a sample-barcoded 5' primer with a J-beta primer mix, a second PCR ran for 7 to 11 cycles. Each CDR3 protein gets one entry after TCRdb re-called the 5' RACE reads with MiXCR. The data contain nearly 800,000 distinct CDR3 sequences, about 25% of them singletons. The same data also contributed to another study, on T cells of mothers and their children. Per that paper: The M1S primer of the second PCR added sample barcodes and 2-4 random nucleotides.

The sequenced sample consisted of blood. The origin of this receptor is a boy aged 10-17 years in good health.

In DNA, the CDR3 is TGTGCCAGCAGTTACGTCGGGGAAAGGGCAACTAATGAAAAACTGTTTTTT. It specifies CASSYVGERATNEKLFF. The chain has TRBV6-5 and TRBJ1-4; D is unclear. Germline CDR1 is MNHEY and CDR2 is SVGAGI. Trimming shortened V by 2 bases and J by 0 bases, and 13 bases separated the two germline ends. The CDR3 has 17 residues.